This TCR beta chain was profiled in a study of beta chain features in type 1 diabetes. Study-level points and caveats: PCR might preferentially amplify shorter templates, equally in patients and controls.

About 110 mL of blood, on average, came from one heparinised draw per donor. There are 15 residues in the CDR3. V shed 1 base and J 5 bases; nucleotides not matched to a gene: 0. Germline V gives CDR1 LGHNA, CDR2 YSLEER. With regard to this clone: Its antigen is unidentified. Different DNA sequences within this sample yield the same CDR3.

TCRB transcripts that were expressed got sequenced, as all of the isolated RNA had been reverse transcribed. Sequenced by immunoSEQ multiplex PCR; TCRdb stores in-frame clones only, minus some. The sample gives about 620,000 clones, around 16% of which show up once; about 0.097% is in the top ten. The chain recombines TRBV4-3 with TRBJ2-2; 11 bases map to TRBD2. Sequenced material: naive CD4+ T cells from blood. This TCR derives from a man aged 18 to 29 in good health. DNA of the CDR3: TGCGCCAGCAGCCAAGGGACTAGCGGGACCGGGGAGCTGTTTTTT. It specifies CASSQGTSGTGELFF.